Listed here are 5 T cell receptor beta chains from one sample, sequenced in a study of blood T cell repertoires in COVID-19. The assay was immunoSEQ multiplex PCR, and TCRdb's table has in-frame clones only and misses some. The data show fewer than 150,000 clones, about 87% seen once. The material sequenced was peripheral blood. The receptor source for this set is a woman in her seventies with acute or convalescent COVID-19.

On this clone itself: One junction end does not reproduce the germline sequence, and a read error may be involved. The V call is TRBV19, the J call TRBJ1-4; 8 positions match TRBD1. The CDR3 spans 16 residues. Germline V gene sequence: CDR1 LNHDA, CDR2 SQIVND (reference sequence). CDR3 region: CASSTPGQVLNKKLFF. For the CDR3, the DNA is TGTGCCAGTAGTACACCGGGACAGGTACTTAATAAAAAACTGTTTTTT.

The chain uses TRBV5-1 and TRBJ1-2, with 10 positions matching TRBD1. V lost 4 bases to trimming and J lost 11 bases; unmatched junction nucleotides: 8. The CDR3 sequence is 13 residues long. The germline gives CDR1 SGHRS, CDR2 YFSETQ. In DNA form, the CDR3 reads TGCGCCAGCAGCACCGGACAGGGGGAGCGGTACACCTTC. Amino acids: CASSTGQGERYTF.

This clone was seen more than once but under ten times. The chain employs TRBV5-6 and TRBJ1-1, with D maybe TRBD1 (6 bases). The V and J ends lost 6 bases and 3 bases respectively, with 12 bases between them. Germline-derived CDR1 and CDR2 are SGHDT and YYEEEE. CDR3 length: 13 residues. The CDR3 coding sequence is TGTGCCAGCAAAGGGGGGGCCTACACTGAAGCTTTCTTT. Amino acids: CASKGGAYTEAFF.

The V and J genes are TRBV21-1 and TRBJ2-3; the D call TRBD1 from the table was never checked on the DNA. TRBV21-1 represents a pseudogene. The CDR3 totals 16 residues. The CDR3 loop is CASSKDRTGVTDTQYF. The CDR3 DNA is TGTGCCAGCAGCAAAGATAGGACAGGGGTAACAGATACGCAGTATTTT.

The chain uses TRBV5-8 and TRBJ1-1, with D uncertain. Germline CDR1 is SGHTS and CDR2 is YDEGEE. This CDR3 region has 11 residues. V was shortened by 0 bases and J by 8 bases, with 5 bases between the two germline ends. CDR3 nucleotide sequence: TGTGCCAGCAGCTTGGGTGCGGAAGCTTTCTTT. This sequence encodes CASSLGAEAFF. The full variable domain, its missing parts supplied by reference TRBV5-8 and TRBJ1-1, is EAGVTQSPTHLIKTRGQQATLRCSPISGHTSVYWYQQALGLGLQFLLWYDEGEERNRGNFPPRFSGRQFPNYSSELNVNALELEDSALYLCASSLGAEAFFGQGTRLTVV.